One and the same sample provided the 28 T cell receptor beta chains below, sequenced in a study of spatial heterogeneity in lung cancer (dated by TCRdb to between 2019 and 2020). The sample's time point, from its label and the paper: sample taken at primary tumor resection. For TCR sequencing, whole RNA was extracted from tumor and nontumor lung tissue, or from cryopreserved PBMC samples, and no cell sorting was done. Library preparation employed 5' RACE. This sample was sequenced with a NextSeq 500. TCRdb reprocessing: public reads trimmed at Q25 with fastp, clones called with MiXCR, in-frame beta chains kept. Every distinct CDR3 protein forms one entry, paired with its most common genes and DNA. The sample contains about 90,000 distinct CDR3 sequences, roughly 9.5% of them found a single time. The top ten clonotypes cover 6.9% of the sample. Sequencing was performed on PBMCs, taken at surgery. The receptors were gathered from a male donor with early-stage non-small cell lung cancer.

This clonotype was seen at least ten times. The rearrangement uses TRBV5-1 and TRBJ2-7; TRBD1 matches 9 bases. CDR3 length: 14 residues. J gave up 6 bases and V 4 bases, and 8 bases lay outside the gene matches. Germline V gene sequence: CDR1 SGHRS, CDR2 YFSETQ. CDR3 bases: TGCGCCAGCAGCCCCTCGACAGGGGGAGGCGAGCAGTACTTC. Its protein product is CASSPSTGGGEQYF.

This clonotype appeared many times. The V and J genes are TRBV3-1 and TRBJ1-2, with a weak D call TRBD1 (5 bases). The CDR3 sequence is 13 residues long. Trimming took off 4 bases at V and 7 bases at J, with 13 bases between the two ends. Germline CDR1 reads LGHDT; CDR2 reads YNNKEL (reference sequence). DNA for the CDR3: TGTGCCAGCAGCCCCCGCGGTAGGGGTGGCTACACCTTC. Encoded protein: CASSPRGRGGYTF.

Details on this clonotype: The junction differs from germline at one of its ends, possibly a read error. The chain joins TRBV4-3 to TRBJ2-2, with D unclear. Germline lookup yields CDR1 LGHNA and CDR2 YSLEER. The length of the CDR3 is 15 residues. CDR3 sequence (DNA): TGCGCCAGCAGCCAAGATATAACCAACACCAGGGAGCTGTTTTTT. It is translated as CASSQDITNTRELFF.

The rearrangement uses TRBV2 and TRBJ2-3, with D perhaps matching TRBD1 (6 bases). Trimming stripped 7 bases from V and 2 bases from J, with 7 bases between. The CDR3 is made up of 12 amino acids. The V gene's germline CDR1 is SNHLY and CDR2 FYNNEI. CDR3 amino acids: CASKGDTDTQYF. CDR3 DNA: TGTGCCAGCAAGGGGGACACAGATACGCAGTATTTT. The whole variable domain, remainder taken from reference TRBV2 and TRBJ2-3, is EPEVTQTPSHQVTQMGQEVILRCVPISNHLYFYWYRQILGQKVEFLVSFYNNEISEKSEIFDDQFSVERPDGSNFTLKIRSTKLEDSAMYFCASKGDTDTQYFGPGTRLTVL.

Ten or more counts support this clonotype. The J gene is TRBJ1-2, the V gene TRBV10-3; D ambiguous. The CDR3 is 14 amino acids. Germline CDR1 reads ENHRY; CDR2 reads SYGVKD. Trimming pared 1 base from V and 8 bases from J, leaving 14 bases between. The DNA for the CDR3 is TGTGCCATCAGTGAGTTAGAGGGAATAGGAGGCTACACCTTC. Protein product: CAISELEGIGGYTF.

CDR3 sequence reads: CASSRNFRRDTQYF. The CDR3 DNA reads TGTGCCAGCAGCCGTAATTTCCGAAGGGATACGCAGTATTTT. The chain couples TRBV4-2 to TRBJ2-3; D remains unclear. The length of the CDR3 is 14 residues. The germline V and J ends were trimmed by 4 bases and 6 bases, with 14 bases remaining between them. Germline V gene lookup returns CDR1 LGHNA and CDR2 YNFKEQ.

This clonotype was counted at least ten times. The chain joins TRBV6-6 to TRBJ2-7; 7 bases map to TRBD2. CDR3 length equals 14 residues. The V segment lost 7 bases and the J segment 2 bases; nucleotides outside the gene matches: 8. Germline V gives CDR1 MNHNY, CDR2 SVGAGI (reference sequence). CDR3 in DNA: TGTGCCAGCAAAAACGAGGGACTAACCTACGAGCAGTACTTC. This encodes CASKNEGLTYEQYF.

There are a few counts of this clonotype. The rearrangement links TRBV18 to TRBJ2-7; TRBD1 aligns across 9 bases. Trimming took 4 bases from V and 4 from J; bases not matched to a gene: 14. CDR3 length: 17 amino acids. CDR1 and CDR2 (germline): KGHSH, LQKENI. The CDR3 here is CASSLTRGQGEGYEQYF. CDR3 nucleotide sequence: TGTGCCAGCTCACTCACACGGGGACAGGGCGAAGGTTACGAGCAGTACTTC.

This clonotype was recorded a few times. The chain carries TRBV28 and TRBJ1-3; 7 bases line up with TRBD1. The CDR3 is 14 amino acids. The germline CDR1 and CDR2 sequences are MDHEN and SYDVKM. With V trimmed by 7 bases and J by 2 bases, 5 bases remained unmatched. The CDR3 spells CASNRQGAGNTIYF. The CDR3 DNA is TGTGCCAGCAACAGACAGGGAGCTGGAAACACCATATATTTT.

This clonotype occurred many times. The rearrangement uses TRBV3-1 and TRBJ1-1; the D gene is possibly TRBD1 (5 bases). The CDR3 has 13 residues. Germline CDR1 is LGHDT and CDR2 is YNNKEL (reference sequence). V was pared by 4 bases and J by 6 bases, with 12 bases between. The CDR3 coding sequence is TGTGCCAGCAGCCGGTTTCAGGGCGCTGAAGCTTTCTTT. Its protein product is CASSRFQGAEAFF.

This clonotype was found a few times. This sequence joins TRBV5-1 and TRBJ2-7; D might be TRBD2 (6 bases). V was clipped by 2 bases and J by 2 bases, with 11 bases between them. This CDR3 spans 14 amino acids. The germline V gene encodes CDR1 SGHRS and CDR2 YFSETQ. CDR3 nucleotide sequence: TGCGCCAGCAGCTTAACCGGGGGTCCCTACGAGCAGTACTTC. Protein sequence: CASSLTGGPYEQYF.

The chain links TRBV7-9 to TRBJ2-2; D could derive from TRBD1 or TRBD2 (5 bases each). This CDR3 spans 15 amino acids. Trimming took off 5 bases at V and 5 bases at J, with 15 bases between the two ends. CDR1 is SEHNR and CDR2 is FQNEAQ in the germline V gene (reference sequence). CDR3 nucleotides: TGTGCCAGCAGCGCCCAGGGATCGGGGACCGGGGAGCTGTTTTTT. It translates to CASSAQGSGTGELFF.

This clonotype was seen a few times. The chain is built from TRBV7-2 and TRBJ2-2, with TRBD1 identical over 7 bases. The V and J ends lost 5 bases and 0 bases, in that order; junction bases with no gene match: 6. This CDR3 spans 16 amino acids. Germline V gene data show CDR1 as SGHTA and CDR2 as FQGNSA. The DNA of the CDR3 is TGTGCCAGCAGCGTAACAGGGGCTCCGAACACCGGGGAGCTGTTTTTT. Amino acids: CASSVTGAPNTGELFF.

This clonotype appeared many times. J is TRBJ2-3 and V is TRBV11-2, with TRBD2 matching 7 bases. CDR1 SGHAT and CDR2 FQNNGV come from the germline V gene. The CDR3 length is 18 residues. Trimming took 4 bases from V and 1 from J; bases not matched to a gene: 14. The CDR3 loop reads CASSWRGLDLLGTDTQYF. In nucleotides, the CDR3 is TGTGCCAGCAGCTGGCGAGGACTAGACCTGCTAGGCACAGATACGCAGTATTTT.

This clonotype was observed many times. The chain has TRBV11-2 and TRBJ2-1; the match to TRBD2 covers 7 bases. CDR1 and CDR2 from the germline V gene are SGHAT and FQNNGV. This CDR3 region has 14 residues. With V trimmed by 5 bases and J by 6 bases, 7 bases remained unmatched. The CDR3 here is CASSRDYYTNEQFF. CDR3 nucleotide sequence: TGTGCCAGCAGCCGGGACTACTACACCAATGAGCAGTTCTTC.

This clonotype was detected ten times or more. This CDR3 reads CASRRAKQETQYF. The DNA for the CDR3 is TGCGCCAGCAGAAGGGCCAAGCAAGAGACCCAGTACTTC. This chain uses TRBV5-1 with TRBJ2-5; no clear D gene. Germline V gene data show CDR1 as SGHRS and CDR2 as YFSETQ. The CDR3 has 13 amino acids. The V gene lost 5 bases and the J gene lost 2 bases, with 10 bases spanning the gap.

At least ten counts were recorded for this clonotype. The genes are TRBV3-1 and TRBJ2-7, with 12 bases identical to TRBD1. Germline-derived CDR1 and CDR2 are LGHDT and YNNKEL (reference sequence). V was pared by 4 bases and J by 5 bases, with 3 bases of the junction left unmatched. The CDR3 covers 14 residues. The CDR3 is CASSLGTGGDEQYF. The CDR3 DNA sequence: TGTGCCAGCAGCCTGGGGACAGGGGGCGACGAGCAGTACTTC.

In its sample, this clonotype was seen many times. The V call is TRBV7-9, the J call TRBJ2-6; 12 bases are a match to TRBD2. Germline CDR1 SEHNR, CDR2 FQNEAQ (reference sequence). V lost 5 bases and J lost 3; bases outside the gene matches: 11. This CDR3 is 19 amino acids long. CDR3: CASSPLTSGRNFGANVLTF. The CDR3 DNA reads TGTGCCAGCAGCCCCCTGACTAGCGGGAGAAACTTTGGGGCCAACGTCCTGACTTTC.

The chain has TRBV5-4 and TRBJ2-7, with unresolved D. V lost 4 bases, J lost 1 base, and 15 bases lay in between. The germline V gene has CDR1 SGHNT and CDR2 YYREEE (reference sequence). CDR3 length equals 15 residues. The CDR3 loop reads CASSRERTSSYEQYF. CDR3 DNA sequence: TGTGCCAGCAGCCGAGAGAGGACCTCTTCCTACGAGCAGTACTTC.

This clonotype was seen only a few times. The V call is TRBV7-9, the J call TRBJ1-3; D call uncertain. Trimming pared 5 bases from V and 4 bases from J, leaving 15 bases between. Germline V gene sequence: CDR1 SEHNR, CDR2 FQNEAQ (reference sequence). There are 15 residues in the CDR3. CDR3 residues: CASSPPFRVGNTIYF. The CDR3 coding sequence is TGTGCCAGCAGCCCACCCTTTAGGGTCGGAAACACCATATATTTT.

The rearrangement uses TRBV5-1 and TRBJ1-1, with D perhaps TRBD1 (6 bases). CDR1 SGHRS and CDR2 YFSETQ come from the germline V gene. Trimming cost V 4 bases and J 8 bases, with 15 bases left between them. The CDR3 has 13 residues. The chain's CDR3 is CASSDLIGQEAFF. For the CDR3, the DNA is TGCGCCAGCAGCGATTTAATTGGACAGGAAGCTTTCTTT.

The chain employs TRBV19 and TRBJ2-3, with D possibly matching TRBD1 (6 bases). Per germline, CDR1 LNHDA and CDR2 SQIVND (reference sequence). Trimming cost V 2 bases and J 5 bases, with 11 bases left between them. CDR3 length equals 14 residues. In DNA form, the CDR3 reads TGTGCCAGTAGTATAACGTCAGGGGAAGATACGCAGTATTTT. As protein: CASSITSGEDTQYF.

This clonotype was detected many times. In DNA, the CDR3 is TGTGCCAGCAGTTTTTCCCCGGCAGATACGCAGTATTTT. This translates into CASSFSPADTQYF. The J gene is TRBJ2-3, the V gene TRBV7-2; D unresolved. This CDR3 has 13 amino acids. V lost 6 bases, J lost 4 bases, and 11 bases lay in between. Germline CDR1 and CDR2: SGHTA and FQGNSA.

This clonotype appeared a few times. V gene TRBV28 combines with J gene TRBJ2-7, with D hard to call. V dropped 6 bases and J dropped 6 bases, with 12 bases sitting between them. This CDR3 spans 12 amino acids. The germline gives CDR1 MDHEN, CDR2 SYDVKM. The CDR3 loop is CASSPGTGEQYF. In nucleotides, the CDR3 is TGTGCCAGCAGCCCTGGAACTGGCGAGCAGTACTTC.

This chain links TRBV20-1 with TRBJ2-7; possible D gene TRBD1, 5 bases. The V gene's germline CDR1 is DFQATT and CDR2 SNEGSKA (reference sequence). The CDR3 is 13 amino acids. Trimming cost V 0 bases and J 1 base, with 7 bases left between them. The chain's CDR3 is CSAREPGSYEQYF. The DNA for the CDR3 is TGCAGTGCTAGAGAACCAGGGTCCTACGAGCAGTACTTC.

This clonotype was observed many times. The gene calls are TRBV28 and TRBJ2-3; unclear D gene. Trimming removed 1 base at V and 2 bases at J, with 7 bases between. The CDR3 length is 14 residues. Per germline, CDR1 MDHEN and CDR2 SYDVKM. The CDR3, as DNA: TGTGCCAGCAGTTTATACTCCACCACAGATACGCAGTATTTT. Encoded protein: CASSLYSTTDTQYF.

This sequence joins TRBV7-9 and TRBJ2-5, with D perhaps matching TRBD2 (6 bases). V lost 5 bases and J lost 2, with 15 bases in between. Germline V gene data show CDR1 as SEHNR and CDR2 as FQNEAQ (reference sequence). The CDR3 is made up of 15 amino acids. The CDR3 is CASSRELATQETQYF. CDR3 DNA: TGTGCCAGCAGCCGGGAACTAGCCACGCAAGAGACCCAGTACTTC.

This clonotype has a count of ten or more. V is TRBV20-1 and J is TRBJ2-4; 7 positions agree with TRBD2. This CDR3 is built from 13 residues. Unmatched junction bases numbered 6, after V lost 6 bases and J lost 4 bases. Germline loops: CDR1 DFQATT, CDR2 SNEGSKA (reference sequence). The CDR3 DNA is TGCAGTGCCTATGGGGGGGTAAAAAACATTCAGTACTTC. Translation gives CSAYGGVKNIQYF.